This T cell receptor beta chain originates from a study of early T cells in non-severe SARS-CoV-2 infection. About the study: Sequencing input comprised bulk RNA from unsorted whole blood; chain pairing was not available. Findings and caveats of the study: Using VDJdb, the matching emphasized anti-spike CD8 responses while missing private and CD4 specificities.

Tagging with unique molecular identifiers was applied to individual cDNA molecules. TCRdb passed the 5' RACE reads through MiXCR, listing each CDR3 protein once. The table has 85,000 to 100,000 distinct CDR3 sequences, approximately 11% seen once; the top ten hold roughly 4.5%. This clonotype was picked up a small number of times. Antigen: not known. V lost 7 bases and J lost 7; bases outside the gene matches: 10. This CDR3 contains 13 residues. Germline loops: CDR1 LNHDA, CDR2 SQIVND (reference sequence). Here the sequenced sample was whole blood, taken at baseline. This receptor was obtained from an adult who was a healthcare worker with PCR-confirmed SARS-CoV-2 infection or an uninfected control (not recorded which). The chain recombines TRBV19 with TRBJ2-7, with TRBD1 matching over 7 bases. The CDR3 region has the DNA TGTGCCAGTACCCCAACGAGGGGGCGAGAGCAGTACTTC. Translation: CASTPTRGREQYF.